The present T cell receptor (beta chain) was sequenced within a study of T cell repertoires in cytomegalovirus infection. Whole-study context: Public TCR beta signatures indicated both CMV infection and matching HLA type.

With regard to this clonotype: Its antigen remains unknown.

The CDR3 has 14 amino acids. Germline V gene lookup returns CDR1 MNHEY and CDR2 SVGEGT. V was shortened by 6 bases and J by 5 bases, with 16 bases between the two germline ends. TCRdb fed the reads into MiXCR, producing one record per CDR3 protein. The sample has 570,000 or so distinct CDR3 sequences, almost 40% seen once. Material: cultured PBMCs, obtained from culture after CMV antigen stimulation. V and J are TRBV6-2 or TRBV6-3 and TRBJ1-2; D not certain. The sequence derives from a human donor in good health (CMV status not recorded). Some clones in this sample may be carry-over from other donors' samples. The CDR3 coding sequence is TGTGCCAGCAGGGATTACCGCGCCCTATATGGCTACACCTTC. Translation: CASRDYRALYGYTF.